The rows below give T cell receptor beta chains drawn from one sample of a study of shared clonotypes between healthy human individuals. The protocol was immunoSEQ multiplex PCR, while the TCRdb copy is restricted to in-frame clones and leaves out a portion. The table has around 180,000 clones, 90% to 95% seen once. The sequencing input was naive CD4+ T cells sorted from blood. The receptors come from a woman aged 25 to 39 in good health. Each CDR3 is given with its conserved first and last residue. D genes are given only for firm matches. Clone sizes are given selectively: once, few, many, or a class where the clone is expanded.

>TRBJ2-7|.|13|TRBV28|.
TGTGCCAGCAGCCTCTCGGGGGTTTACGAGCAGTACTTC
CASSLSGVYEQYF
>TRBJ1-1|once|14|TRBV29-1|TRBD1
TGCAGCGTTGAAAAGGAACAGGGGGGAACTGAAGCTTTCTTT
CSVEKEQGGTEAFF
>TRBJ2-7|once|13|TRBV5-1|.
TGCGCCAGCAGTAGGGGGTCCCCCTACGAGCAGTACTTC
CASSRGSPYEQYF
>TRBJ2-3|.|14|TRBV9|.
TGTGCCAGCAGCGGAGGGGCGCACACAGATACGCAGTATTTT
CASSGGAHTDTQYF
>TRBJ1-2|once|15|TRBV5-5|TRBD1
TGTGCCAGCAGGAACCTGGGACAGACCAACTATGGCTACACCTTC
CASRNLGQTNYGYTF
>TRBJ2-2|.|13|TRBV2|.
TGTGCCAGCAGTGCGGGGAACACCGGGGAGCTGTTTTTT
CASSAGNTGELFF
>TRBJ2-5|.|17|TRBV11-2|.
TGTGCCAGCAGCCCCCTCTCGGGGAGGAGAAGTCAAGAGACCCAGTACTTC
CASSPLSGRRSQETQYF
>TRBJ2-7|.|16|TRBV21-1|.
TGTGCCAGCAGCAAAGCGCATCGGGACAGAACCTACGAGCAGTACTTC
CASSKAHRDRTYEQYF
>TRBJ2-2|.|16|TRBV11-2|.
TGTGCCAGCAGCTTATGGGCAGGCCATAACACCGGGGAGCTGTTTTTT
CASSLWAGHNTGELFF
>TRBJ2-7|.|13|TRBV28|.
TGTGCCAGCACTCAAAGGGGCAGCTACGAGCAGTACTTC
CASTQRGSYEQYF
>TRBJ2-7|once|16|TRBV4-2|.
TGTGCCAGCAGCCAAGAGTTAGGACACCTAGCCTACGAGCAGTACTTC
CASSQELGHLAYEQYF
>TRBJ1-1|.|16|TRBV5-1|TRBD1
TGCGCCAGCAGCTTGATCCCAGGGGGTAAGAACACTGAAGCTTTCTTT
CASSLIPGGKNTEAFF